This TCR beta chain originates from a study of Ad26.COV2.S vaccination and SARS-CoV-2 variants. CDR1 is SEHNR and CDR2 is FQNEAQ in the germline V gene (reference sequence). The CDR3 runs 14 residues. The V gene lost 3 bases and the J gene lost 0 bases, with 6 bases spanning the gap. The method was immunoSEQ multiplex PCR; TCRdb's version includes in-frame clones alone and lacks a portion of them. The sample gives around 300,000 clones, 85% to 90% of which show up once; roughly 6% is in the top ten. Treatment reported: about 20 received Ad26.COV2.S at low or high dose, single or two shots; roughly five received placebo; per-sample allocation not given. Sampling was done on day 63 after the first vaccine or placebo injection.

Sequencing used peripheral blood, obtained in a trial of Ad26.COV2.S vaccine versus placebo. The chain links TRBV7-9 to TRBJ2-1; D is unresolved. The source of this sequence is a person aged 18-65 years who received the Ad26.COV2.S COVID-19 vaccine or a placebo. CDR3 in amino acids: CASSFDVSYNEQFF. The CDR3 DNA reads TGTGCCAGCAGCTTCGACGTCTCCTACAATGAGCAGTTCTTC.